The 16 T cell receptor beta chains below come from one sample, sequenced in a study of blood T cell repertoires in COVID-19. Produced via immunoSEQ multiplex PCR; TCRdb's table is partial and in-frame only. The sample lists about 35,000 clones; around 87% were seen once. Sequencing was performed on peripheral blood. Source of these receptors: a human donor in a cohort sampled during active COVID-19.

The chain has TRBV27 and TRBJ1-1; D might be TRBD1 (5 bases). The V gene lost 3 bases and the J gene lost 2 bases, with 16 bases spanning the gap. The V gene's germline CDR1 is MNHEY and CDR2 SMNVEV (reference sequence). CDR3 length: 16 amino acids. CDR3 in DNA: TGTGCCAGCAGTTTTGAGGTTACAGGCGGAAACACTGAAGCTTTCTTT. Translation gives CASSFEVTGGNTEAFF.

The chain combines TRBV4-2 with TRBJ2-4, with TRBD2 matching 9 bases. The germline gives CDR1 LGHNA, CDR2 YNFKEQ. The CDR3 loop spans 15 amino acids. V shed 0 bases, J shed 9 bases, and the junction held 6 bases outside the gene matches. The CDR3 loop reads CASSQDPFSGGIQYF. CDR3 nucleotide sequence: TGTGCCAGCAGCCAAGATCCTTTTAGCGGGGGCATTCAGTACTTC.

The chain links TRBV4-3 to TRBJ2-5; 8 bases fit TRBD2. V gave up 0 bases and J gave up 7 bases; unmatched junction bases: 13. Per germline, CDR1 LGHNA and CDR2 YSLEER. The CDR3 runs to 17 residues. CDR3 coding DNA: TGCGCCAGCAGCCAAGATAGAGCGGGGGCTAGATTGGGGACCCAGTACTTC. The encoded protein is CASSQDRAGARLGTQYF.

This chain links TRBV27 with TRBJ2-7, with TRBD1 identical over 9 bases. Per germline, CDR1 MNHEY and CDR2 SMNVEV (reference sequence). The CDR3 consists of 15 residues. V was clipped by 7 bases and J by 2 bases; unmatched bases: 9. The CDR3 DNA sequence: TGTGCCAGCACTTCAGCCGGGACAGGGACCTACGAGCAGTACTTC. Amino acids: CASTSAGTGTYEQYF.

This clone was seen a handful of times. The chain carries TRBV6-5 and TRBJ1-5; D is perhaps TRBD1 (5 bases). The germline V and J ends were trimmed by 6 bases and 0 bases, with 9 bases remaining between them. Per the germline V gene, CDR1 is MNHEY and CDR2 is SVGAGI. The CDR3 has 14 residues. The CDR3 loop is CASSAGYSNQPQHF. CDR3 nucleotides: TGTGCCAGCAGCGCAGGGTATAGCAATCAGCCCCAGCATTTT.

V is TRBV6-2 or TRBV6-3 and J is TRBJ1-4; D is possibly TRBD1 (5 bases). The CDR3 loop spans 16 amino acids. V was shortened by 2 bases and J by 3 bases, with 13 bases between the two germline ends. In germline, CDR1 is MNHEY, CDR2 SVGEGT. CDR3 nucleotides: TGTGCCAGCAGTTACGGGAACGGGGGTGCTAATGAAAAACTGTTTTTT. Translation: CASSYGNGGANEKLFF.

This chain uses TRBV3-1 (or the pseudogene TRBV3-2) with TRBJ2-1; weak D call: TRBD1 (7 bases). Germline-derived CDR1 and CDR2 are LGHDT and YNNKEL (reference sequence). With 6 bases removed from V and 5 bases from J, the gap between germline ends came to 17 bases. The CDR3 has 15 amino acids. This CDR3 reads CASRPRGAGNNEQFF. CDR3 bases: TGTGCCAGCAGACCCAGGGGGGCGGGGAACAATGAGCAGTTCTTC.

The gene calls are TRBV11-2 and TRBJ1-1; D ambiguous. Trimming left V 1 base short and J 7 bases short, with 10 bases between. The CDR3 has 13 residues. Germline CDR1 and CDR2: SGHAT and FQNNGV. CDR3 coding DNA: TGTGCCAGCAGCTTAGCAGCGGGAGTTGAAGCTTTCTTT. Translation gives CASSLAAGVEAFF. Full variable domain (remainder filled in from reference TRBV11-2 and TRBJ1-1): EAGVAQSPRYKIIEKRQSVAFWCNPISGHATLYWYQQILGQGPKLLIQFQNNGVVDDSQLPKDRFSAERLKGVDSTLKIQPAKLEDSAVYLCASSLAAGVEAFFGQGTRLTVV.

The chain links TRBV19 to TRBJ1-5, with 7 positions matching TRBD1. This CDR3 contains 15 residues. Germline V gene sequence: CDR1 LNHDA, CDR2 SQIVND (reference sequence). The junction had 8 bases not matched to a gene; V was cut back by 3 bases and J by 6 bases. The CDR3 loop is CASSIVTGSRQPQHF. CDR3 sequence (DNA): TGTGCCAGTAGTATCGTGACAGGGTCTCGTCAGCCCCAGCATTTT.

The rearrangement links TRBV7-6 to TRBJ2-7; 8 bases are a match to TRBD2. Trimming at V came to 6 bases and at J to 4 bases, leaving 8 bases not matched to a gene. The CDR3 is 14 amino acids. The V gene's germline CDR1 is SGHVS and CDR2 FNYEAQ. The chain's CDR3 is CASSAGTRGYEQYF. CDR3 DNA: TGTGCCAGCAGTGCCGGGACTAGGGGGTACGAGCAGTACTTC.

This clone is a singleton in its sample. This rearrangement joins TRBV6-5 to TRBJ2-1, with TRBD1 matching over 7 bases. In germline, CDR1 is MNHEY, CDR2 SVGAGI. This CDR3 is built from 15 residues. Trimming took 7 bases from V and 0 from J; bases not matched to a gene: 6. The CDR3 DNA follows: TGTGCCAGCACCAACAGGGGTAGCTCCTACAATGAGCAGTTCTTC. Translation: CASTNRGSSYNEQFF.

In DNA form, the CDR3 reads TGTGCCAGCAGCGTGTCCCCAGGACTAGCGATCGGGGAGCTGTTTTTT. Residues: CASSVSPGLAIGELFF. The chain couples TRBV9 to TRBJ2-2, with 9 bases matching TRBD2. There are 16 residues in the CDR3. Germline V gene sequence: CDR1 SGDLS, CDR2 YYNGEE. V was pared by 2 bases and J by 7 bases, with 9 bases of the junction left unmatched.

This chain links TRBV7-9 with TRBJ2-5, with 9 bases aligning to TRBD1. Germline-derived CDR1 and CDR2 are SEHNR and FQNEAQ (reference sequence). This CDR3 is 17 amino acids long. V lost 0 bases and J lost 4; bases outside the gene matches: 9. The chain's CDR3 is CASSLARGQGGGETQYF. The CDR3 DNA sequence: TGTGCCAGCAGCTTAGCGAGGGGACAGGGAGGAGGAGAGACCCAGTACTTC.

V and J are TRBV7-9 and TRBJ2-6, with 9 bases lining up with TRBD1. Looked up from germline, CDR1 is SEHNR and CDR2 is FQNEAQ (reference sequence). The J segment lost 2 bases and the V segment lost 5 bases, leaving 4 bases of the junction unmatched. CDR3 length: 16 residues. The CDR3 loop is CASSATGGAGANVLTF. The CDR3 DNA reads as TGTGCCAGCAGCGCGACAGGGGGAGCTGGGGCCAACGTCCTGACTTTC.

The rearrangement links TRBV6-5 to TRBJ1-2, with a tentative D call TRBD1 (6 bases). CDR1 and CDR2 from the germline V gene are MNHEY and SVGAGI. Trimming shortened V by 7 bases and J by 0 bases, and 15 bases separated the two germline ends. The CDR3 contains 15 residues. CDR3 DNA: TGTGCCAGCACCAAAAGCAGGGGAGCTAACTATGGCTACACCTTC. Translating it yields CASTKSRGANYGYTF.

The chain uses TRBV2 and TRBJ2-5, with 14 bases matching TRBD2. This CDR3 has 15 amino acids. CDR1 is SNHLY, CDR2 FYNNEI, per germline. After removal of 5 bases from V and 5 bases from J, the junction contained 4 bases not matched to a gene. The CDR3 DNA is TGTGCCAGCAGTAATCGACTAGCGGGGGGGGAGACCCAGTACTTC. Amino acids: CASSNRLAGGETQYF.